This TCR beta chain was identified during a study of blood T cell repertoires in COVID-19. Study-level information: Whether acute or convalescent, the COVID-19 samples came from the United States, Italy and Spain. The analysed material was cDNA or gDNA that came from T cells, B-cell-depleted T cells, or PBMCs.

The CDR3 loop spans 14 amino acids. V was trimmed by 1 base and J by 4 bases, leaving 10 bases between them. CDR1 and CDR2 (germline): SGHVS, FQNEAQ. Original handling: Estimates of nucleated cell counts were drawn from the amplification of reference gene primers. Produced via immunoSEQ multiplex PCR; TCRdb's table is partial and in-frame only. The V and J calls and the clone size are those of that table, but D and trimming were determined from the DNA. The sample lists 90,000 to 100,000 clones, 86% occurring once. The rearrangement links TRBV7-8 to TRBJ1-2; the D is unclear. This TCR came from a man aged 50 to 59 with acute or convalescent COVID-19. The sequenced material came from peripheral blood. The CDR3 loop reads CASSLDGQIYGYTF. The CDR3 bases are TGTGCCAGCAGCTTAGATGGGCAGATCTATGGCTACACCTTC.